The present T cell receptor beta chain was sequenced within a study of blood T cell repertoires in COVID-19. As for the study in general: From T cells, B-cell-depleted T cells, or PBMCs came the material, which was cDNA or gDNA.

Some clones are missing from TCRdb's copy, which holds only in-frame ones; the method was immunoSEQ multiplex PCR. The table has 210,000 or so clones, about 90% seen once. Trimming removed 6 bases from V and 13 bases from J; junction bases left unmatched: 7. The germline V gene has CDR1 LNHDA and CDR2 SQIVND (reference sequence). This CDR3 is 11 amino acids long. The sequence was collected from a man aged 40-49 years with active or convalescent COVID-19. The sequencing sample was made of peripheral blood. J is TRBJ1-2 and V is TRBV19; TRBD1 matches at 8 bases. The CDR3 loop is CASSGQGSVTF. The CDR3, as DNA: TGTGCCAGTAGCGGACAGGGTTCAGTCACCTTC.